These 9 T cell receptor beta chains were all obtained from the same sample, sequenced in a study of T-cell reconstitution after alpha-beta-depleted transplantation in children. TCRbeta library construction was performed incorporating unique molecular identifiers. TCRdb re-called the PCR reads through MiXCR, storing one row per CDR3 protein. The repertoire includes about 230,000 distinct CDR3 sequences, around 9.7% of them detected once, and about 5.4% sits in the top ten. The sample here was PBMCs from the stem cell graft donor, taken from the stem cell graft. Source of these receptors: a human donor who donated a stem cell graft to a child with SCID.

This clonotype was detected many times. The chain has TRBV5-1 and TRBJ2-2; D could derive from TRBD1 or TRBD2 (5 bases each). The CDR3 extends over 15 amino acids. The V end lost 4 bases, the J end lost 0 bases, and 10 bases lay between the germline ends. CDR1 SGHRS and CDR2 YFSETQ come from the germline V gene. The CDR3 loop reads CASSPGRPNTGELFF. As DNA, the CDR3 is TGCGCCAGCAGCCCGGGACGGCCGAACACCGGGGAGCTGTTTTTT.

This clonotype occurred many times. CDR3 DNA: TGTGCCAGCAGGACCTACAGGGGGAGTAGCACTGAAGCTTTCTTT. This translates into CASRTYRGSSTEAFF. The chain has TRBV6-1 and TRBJ1-1, with 8 bases matching TRBD1. This CDR3 is 15 amino acids long. The germline V gene has CDR1 MNHNS and CDR2 SASEGT. With V trimmed by 6 bases and J by 4 bases, 10 bases remained unmatched.

This clonotype was observed at least ten times. The chain links TRBV5-6 to TRBJ1-4; no firm D call. From germline, CDR1 is SGHDT and CDR2 YYEEEE. This CDR3 is 16 amino acids long. The V end lost 1 base, the J end lost 1 base, and 11 bases lay between the germline ends. The CDR3 DNA is TGTGCCAGCAGCTTGCGGCCAACAAGAACTAATGAAAAACTGTTTTTT. Amino acid sequence: CASSLRPTRTNEKLFF. The full variable domain, completed using reference TRBV5-6 and TRBJ1-4, is DAGVTQSPTHLIKTRGQQVTLRCSPKSGHDTVSWYQQALGQGPQFIFQYYEEEERQRGNFPDRFSGHQFPNYSSELNVNALLLGDSALYLCASSLRPTRTNEKLFFGSGTQLSVL.

This clonotype was detected many times. The chain has TRBV7-9 and TRBJ2-7; no clear D gene. Germline V CDR1 and CDR2: SEHNR, FQNEAQ (reference sequence). The CDR3 totals 13 residues. Trimming removed 3 bases from V and 4 bases from J, with 10 bases in between. The CDR3, as DNA: TGTGCCAGCAGCTTTGGTCTCGGGTACGAGCAGTACTTC. Translated, it gives CASSFGLGYEQYF.

This clonotype was seen only a few times. The CDR3 sequence: CAIRPGQASYNEQFF. CDR3 bases: TGTGCCATAAGGCCGGGACAAGCCTCCTACAATGAGCAGTTCTTC. The genes are TRBV10-3 and TRBJ2-1; TRBD1 is a possible D gene (6 bases). V lost 9 bases, J lost 0 bases, and 15 bases lay in between. This CDR3 contains 15 residues. Germline CDR1 reads ENHRY; CDR2 reads SYGVKD.

This clonotype was seen ten or more times. J is TRBJ2-3 and V is TRBV7-8, with D possibly matching TRBD1 (6 bases). Germline values: CDR1 SGHVS, CDR2 FQNEAQ. The CDR3 runs to 14 residues. Trimming removed 0 bases from V and 5 bases from J, with 9 bases in between. As DNA, the CDR3 is TGTGCCAGCAGCTTAGCGACAGGACGAGATACGCAGTATTTT. Its translation: CASSLATGRDTQYF.

This clonotype was counted many times. The chain has TRBV5-1 and TRBJ2-5; 13 bases map to TRBD2. CDR3 length: 18 residues. In germline, CDR1 is SGHRS, CDR2 YFSETQ. Trimming cost V 2 bases and J 5 bases; bases outside gene matches: 12. This CDR3 reads CASSFTSGGAPDWETQYF. The CDR3 DNA is TGCGCCAGCAGCTTTACTAGCGGGGGGGCTCCCGATTGGGAGACCCAGTACTTC. Supplemented by reference TRBV5-1 and TRBJ2-5, the full variable domain reads KAGVTQTPRYLIKTRGQQVTLSCSPISGHRSVSWYQQTPGQGLQFLFEYFSETQRNKGNFPGRFSGRQFSNSRSEMNVSTLELGDSALYLCASSFTSGGAPDWETQYFGPGTRLLVL.

This chain joins TRBV7-6 and TRBJ1-1, with 7 bases identical to TRBD1. J lost 1 base, V lost 2 bases, and 7 bases had no gene match. The V gene's germline CDR1 is SGHVS and CDR2 FNYEAQ. This CDR3 region has 16 residues. CDR3 protein: CASSLRTGQGNTEAFF. The CDR3 DNA sequence: TGTGCCAGCAGCTTAAGGACAGGCCAGGGGAACACTGAAGCTTTCTTT.

This sequence joins TRBV29-1 and TRBJ2-7, with D possibly being TRBD2 (7 bases). V lost 7 bases, J lost 6 bases, and 19 bases lay in between. CDR3 length: 13 residues. Germline-derived CDR1 and CDR2 are SQVTM and ANQGSEA. Here the CDR3 DNA reads TGCAGCGCCCAGGTGGGGGGGCGGATCGAGCAGTACTTC. It codes for CSAQVGGRIEQYF.